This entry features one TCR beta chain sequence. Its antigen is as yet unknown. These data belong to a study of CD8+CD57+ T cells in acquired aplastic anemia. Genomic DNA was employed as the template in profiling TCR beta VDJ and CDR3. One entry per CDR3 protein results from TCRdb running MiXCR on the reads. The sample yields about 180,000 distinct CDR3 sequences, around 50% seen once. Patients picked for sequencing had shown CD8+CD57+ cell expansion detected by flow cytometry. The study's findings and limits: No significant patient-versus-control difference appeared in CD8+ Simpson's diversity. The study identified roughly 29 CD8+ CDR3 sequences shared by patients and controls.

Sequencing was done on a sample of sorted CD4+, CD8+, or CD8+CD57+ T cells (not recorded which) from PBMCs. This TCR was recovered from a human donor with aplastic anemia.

CDR3 DNA: TGTGCCAGCAGCTTAAGGCGGGAGACCCAGTACTTC. Amino acids: CASSLRRETQYF. V and J are TRBV7-2 and TRBJ2-5; the D is unclear. Germline V gene sequence: CDR1 SGHTA, CDR2 FQGNSA. Trimming left V 2 bases short and J 5 bases short, with 6 bases between. CDR3 length: 12 residues.